The 16 T cell receptor beta chains below were found in one sample sequenced in a study of T cells in Graves' hyperthyroidism and ophthalmopathy. The TCR beta CDR3 regions underwent amplification using RNA transcripts as the source. An initial round of RT-PCR targeting the TCR CDR3 relied on the HTBI primer set. TCRdb redid the calling of the multiplex PCR reads with MiXCR, one entry per CDR3 protein. The top ten clones hold 8.2% of a sample with approximately 560,000 distinct CDR3 sequences, more than 45% of them seen once. Sequencing was done on a sample of peripheral blood or thyroid tissue (not recorded which). These receptors came from a woman younger than 35 with Graves' hyperthyroidism.

This sequence joins TRBV2 and TRBJ2-7; D is undetermined. Germline lookup yields CDR1 SNHLY and CDR2 FYNNEI. The CDR3 consists of 13 residues. V lost 7 bases, J lost 0 bases, and 10 bases lay in between. The CDR3 DNA reads as TGTGCCAGCAAAGACGGCAGCTCCTACGAGCAGTACTTC. Its translation is CASKDGSSYEQYF.

The chain combines TRBV14 with TRBJ2-2; no reliable D call. This CDR3 has 14 amino acids. V shed 4 bases and J shed 8 bases, with 14 bases lying between them. In germline, CDR1 is SGHDN, CDR2 FVKESK. Here the CDR3 reads CASSPGGNSGELFF. CDR3 in DNA: TGTGCCAGCAGCCCCGGCGGTAACTCGGGGGAGCTGTTTTTT.

The chain couples TRBV25-1 to TRBJ2-7, with 9 bases fitting TRBD2. With V trimmed by 7 bases and J by 4 bases, 11 bases remained unmatched. The CDR3 length is 15 residues. Germline lookup yields CDR1 MGHDK and CDR2 SYGVNS. CDR3 DNA: TGTGCCAGCACCAGACCCCTTCTAGCGGGGTACGAGCAGTACTTC. Translating gives CASTRPLLAGYEQYF.

This chain connects TRBV7-7 to TRBJ2-7; 8 bases are a match to TRBD1. Per germline, CDR1 SSHAT and CDR2 FNYEAQ (reference sequence). The CDR3 is 16 residues long. V gave up 6 bases and J gave up 3 bases; unmatched junction bases: 13. DNA of the CDR3: TGTGCCAGCAGGCGTAACCCCGGGACAGGATTCTACGAGCAGTACTTC. It specifies CASRRNPGTGFYEQYF. The variable domain in full, with the rest retrieved from reference TRBV7-7 and TRBJ2-7, is GAGVSQSPRYKVTKRGQDVTLRCDPISSHATLYWYQQALGQGPEFLTYFNYEAQPDKSGLPSDRFSAERPEGSISTLTIQRTEQRDSAMYRCASRRNPGTGFYEQYFGPGTRLTVT.

The sample holds many counts of this clonotype. V usage is TRBV25-1 and J usage is TRBJ1-2, with D possibly TRBD1 on 5 matching bases. Deletions cut 5 bases from V and 4 bases from J, with 11 bases between. Germline values: CDR1 MGHDK, CDR2 SYGVNS. The CDR3 runs 13 residues. This chain's CDR3 is CASSRRDFYGYTF. CDR3 nucleotides: TGTGCCAGCAGTCGAAGGGACTTCTATGGCTACACCTTC.

This clonotype occurred many times. This sequence joins TRBV2 and TRBJ1-3; D not certain. Germline-derived CDR1 and CDR2 are SNHLY and FYNNEI. CDR3 length: 14 residues. V was pared by 7 bases and J by 0 bases, with 10 bases between. CDR3 DNA: TGTGCCAGCAAAGGCACCTACTCTGGAAACACCATATATTTT. Amino acid sequence: CASKGTYSGNTIYF.

The chain carries TRBV24-1 and TRBJ1-2; maybe TRBD1 (6 bases). This CDR3 has 13 amino acids. Trimming took off 6 bases at V and 4 bases at J, with 11 bases between the two ends. The germline V gene has CDR1 KGHDR and CDR2 SFDVKD. Written as DNA, the CDR3 is TGTGCCACCAGTAACAGGGAATTCTATGGCTACACCTTC. Its translation: CATSNREFYGYTF.

The rearrangement links TRBV7-9 to TRBJ2-7; D is unclear. V was cut by 5 bases and J by 2 bases, with 13 bases left in between. The germline gives CDR1 SEHNR, CDR2 FQNEAQ (reference sequence). The CDR3 covers 14 residues. The DNA for the CDR3 is TGTGCCAGCAGCGTTGTTCCGACTGCCTACGAGCAGTACTTC. This sequence encodes CASSVVPTAYEQYF.

This clonotype was observed a handful of times. This chain uses TRBV19 with TRBJ1-2; a weak D match, TRBD1 (6 bases). V lost 6 bases and J lost 8, with 13 bases in between. Per germline, CDR1 LNHDA and CDR2 SQIVND (reference sequence). The CDR3 has 12 amino acids. The DNA of the CDR3 is TGTGCCAGTAGCCGGACAGCTGGCGGCTACACCTTC. Translating it yields CASSRTAGGYTF.

This clonotype was observed a single time. J is TRBJ1-3 and V is TRBV19; 10 positions match TRBD1. Germline V CDR1 and CDR2: LNHDA, SQIVND (reference sequence). After removal of 6 bases from V and 4 bases from J, the junction contained 9 bases not matched to a gene. There are 16 residues in the CDR3. CDR3 nucleotides: TGTGCCAGTAGCTGGGACAGGGGAGGAAGAGGAAACACCATATATTTT. Encoded protein: CASSWDRGGRGNTIYF.

This chain uses TRBV9 with TRBJ2-7; D unresolved. The CDR3 is 14 amino acids. Germline values: CDR1 SGDLS, CDR2 YYNGEE. Trimming removed 4 bases from V and 5 bases from J, with 16 bases in between. CDR3 nucleotide sequence: TGTGCCAGCAGCTCCTTAGGAACCTTTGACGAGCAGTACTTC. Its protein is CASSSLGTFDEQYF.

This chain uses TRBV24-1 with TRBJ2-5; D is possibly TRBD2 (6 bases). CDR1 and CDR2 (germline): KGHDR, SFDVKD. Trimming shortened V by 2 bases and J by 1 base, and 13 bases separated the two germline ends. The CDR3 covers 16 residues. In DNA form, the CDR3 reads TGTGCCACCAGTGATTACGGCGGAGGGATCCAAGAGACCCAGTACTTC. Encoded protein: CATSDYGGGIQETQYF.

This clonotype was seen a handful of times. The chain uses TRBV19 and TRBJ1-2; D not certain. Trimming took 3 bases from V and 4 from J, leaving 6 bases between them. There are 12 residues in the CDR3. Germline-derived CDR1 and CDR2 are LNHDA and SQIVND (reference sequence). CDR3 loop: CASSIMGYGYTF. In nucleotides, the CDR3 is TGTGCCAGTAGTATTATGGGCTATGGCTACACCTTC.

This clonotype was detected ten times or more. The chain joins TRBV7-6 to TRBJ2-7; D not resolved. This CDR3 region has 12 residues. Trimming took off 4 bases at V and 3 bases at J, with 7 bases between the two ends. Germline V gene data show CDR1 as SGHVS and CDR2 as FNYEAQ. The chain's CDR3 is CASSSAYYEQYF. The CDR3 bases are TGTGCCAGCAGCTCTGCTTACTACGAGCAGTACTTC.

The chain links TRBV6-6 to TRBJ2-5, with D unclear. The CDR3 loop spans 15 amino acids. Trimming took off 0 bases at V and 5 bases at J, with 13 bases between the two ends. Germline CDR1 MNHNY, CDR2 SVGAGI (reference sequence). The CDR3 protein is CASSYSDGSYETQYF. The CDR3 coding sequence is TGTGCCAGCAGTTACTCGGACGGGTCCTACGAGACCCAGTACTTC.

The CDR3 DNA follows: TGTGCCAGCAGTAGTCAACGAGACAGGGTCTACAATGAGCAGTTCTTC. It is translated as CASSSQRDRVYNEQFF. The chain has TRBV6-5 and TRBJ2-5; 7 bases match TRBD1. With the DNA end fitting TRBJ2-1 better, the J assignment may be wrong. The germline V gene has CDR1 MNHEY and CDR2 SVGAGI. The CDR3 length is 16 residues.